This passage covers 17 T cell receptor beta chains from one sample sequenced in a study of T cells in Graves' hyperthyroidism and ophthalmopathy. RNA transcripts were the template for amplifying TCR beta CDR3 regions. The primer set for the first-round RT-PCR of the TCR CDR3 was HTBI. MiXCR, applied by TCRdb to the multiplex PCR reads, yields one record per CDR3 protein. Among about 840,000 distinct CDR3 sequences listed, 38% were seen once. What was sequenced was blood. All receptors come from a man aged 18-30 years with Graves' hyperthyroidism.

This CDR3 reads CASSGTGAGYEQYF. The CDR3, as DNA: TGTGCCAGCAGCGGGACAGGGGCTGGCTACGAGCAGTACTTC. This chain connects TRBV12-3 or TRBV12-4 to TRBJ2-7, with TRBD1 matching 10 bases. Trimming cost V 6 bases and J 3 bases; bases outside gene matches: 5. The CDR3 spans 14 residues.

This clonotype has ten or more counts. V gene TRBV25-1 combines with J gene TRBJ2-7; 7 positions agree with TRBD1. After removal of 6 bases from V and 5 bases from J, the junction contained 10 bases not matched to a gene. The CDR3 totals 14 residues. Germline values: CDR1 MGHDK, CDR2 SYGVNS. CDR3 loop: CASSPWTGPDEQYF. The CDR3 nucleotides read TGTGCCAGCAGCCCCTGGACAGGCCCAGACGAGCAGTACTTC.

The chain employs TRBV20-1 and TRBJ1-1, with 8 bases fitting TRBD1. Per the germline V gene, CDR1 is DFQATT and CDR2 is SNEGSKA (reference sequence). The V and J ends lost 5 bases and 11 bases, in that order; junction bases with no gene match: 13. The CDR3 sequence is 13 residues long. CDR3 in amino acids: CSAPGQGNGFAFF. Here the CDR3 DNA reads TGCAGTGCTCCCGGACAGGGTAACGGATTTGCTTTCTTT.

CDR3 residues: CASSFHGELHTGELFF. DNA of the CDR3: TGTGCCAGCAGCTTCCATGGGGAGTTGCACACCGGGGAGCTGTTTTTT. The chain carries TRBV12-3 or TRBV12-4 and TRBJ2-2; perhaps TRBD2 as D (5 bases). This CDR3 is 16 amino acids long. V shed 6 bases and J shed 3 bases, with 17 bases lying between them.

This clonotype was counted only a few times. This chain uses TRBV12-3 or TRBV12-4 with TRBJ1-1, with a tentative D call TRBD1 (6 bases). CDR3 length equals 10 residues. V lost 8 bases and J 10 bases, leaving 11 bases between the germline ends. CDR3 protein: CASGRDIAFF. The CDR3 bases are TGTGCCAGCGGAAGGGACATAGCTTTCTTT.

This clonotype was detected only a few times. The chain employs TRBV11-3 and TRBJ1-3; D is perhaps TRBD1 (5 bases). Germline loops: CDR1 SGHNT, CDR2 YENEEA. The CDR3 is 15 residues long. Trimming took off 2 bases at V and 0 bases at J, with 8 bases between the two ends. The CDR3 protein is CASSLRQGSGNTIYF. CDR3 nucleotide sequence: TGTGCCAGCAGCTTAAGGCAGGGCTCTGGAAACACCATATATTTT.

This clonotype showed up many times. V and J are TRBV10-3 and TRBJ2-7; weak D call: TRBD2 (5 bases). In germline, CDR1 is ENHRY, CDR2 SYGVKD. The CDR3 is made up of 13 amino acids. Trimming took off 0 bases at V and 5 bases at J, with 8 bases between the two ends. This CDR3 reads CAISESEAHEQYF. Here the CDR3 DNA reads TGTGCCATCAGTGAGTCGGAGGCACACGAGCAGTACTTC.

This clonotype was seen a handful of times. The chain uses TRBV7-2 and TRBJ1-5, with TRBD1 matching over 9 bases. With 2 bases clipped from V and 5 bases from J, the junction kept 4 bases outside the gene matches. The CDR3 has 15 residues. Germline loops: CDR1 SGHTA, CDR2 FQGNSA. The CDR3 DNA sequence: TGTGCCAGCAGCTTAACAGGGGGCGCACATCAGCCCCAGCATTTT. Encoded protein: CASSLTGGAHQPQHF.

The chain links TRBV4-1 to TRBJ1-6; D not resolved. Trimming cost V 0 bases and J 6 bases, with 9 bases left between them. The CDR3 has 15 amino acids. The V gene's germline CDR1 is MGHRA and CDR2 YSYEKL. This CDR3 reads CASSQDSGINSPLHF. CDR3 sequence (DNA): TGCGCCAGCAGCCAAGATTCGGGGATTAATTCACCCCTCCACTTT.

The chain is built from TRBV19 and TRBJ2-7; the D call may be TRBD1 or TRBD2 (5 bases each). Per germline, CDR1 LNHDA and CDR2 SQIVND (reference sequence). The length of the CDR3 is 14 residues. Trimming shortened V by 6 bases and J by 0 bases, and 12 bases separated the two germline ends. For the CDR3, the DNA is TGTGCCAGTAGGGATGGGGGATCCTCCTACGAGCAGTACTTC. This sequence encodes CASRDGGSSYEQYF.

This clonotype was detected a few times. The chain employs TRBV5-1 and TRBJ1-1; D gene ambiguous. Trimming took off 10 bases at V and 3 bases at J, with 19 bases between the two ends. CDR1 and CDR2 (germline): SGHRS, YFSETQ. The length of the CDR3 is 14 residues. The DNA of the CDR3 is TGCGCCTCTTCCCATCCGTCAGATCACACTGAAGCTTTCTTT. Translation: CASSHPSDHTEAFF.

Points on this clonotype: A junction end diverges from the germline sequence, so it may reflect a read error. This chain joins TRBV25-1 and TRBJ1-6; 9 bases fit TRBD1. This CDR3 has 15 residues. The germline CDR1 and CDR2 sequences are MGHDK and SYGVNS. The DNA for the CDR3 is TGTGCCAGCAGTACTCCGGACAGGGGTAATTCACCCCTCCTCTTT. As protein: CASSTPDRGNSPLLF. The variable domain in full, with the rest retrieved from reference TRBV25-1 and TRBJ1-6, is EADIYQTPRYLVIGTGKKITLECSQTMGHDKMYWYQQDPGMELHLIHYSYGVNSTEKGDLSSESTVSRIRTEHFPLTLESARPSHTSQYLCASSTPDRGNSPLLFGNGTRLTVT.

This clonotype was seen a handful of times. The chain couples TRBV6-4 to TRBJ2-7; D is perhaps TRBD1 (5 bases). Germline V CDR1 and CDR2: MRHNA, SNTAGT. CDR3 length: 11 residues. The DNA of the CDR3 is TGTACCGTGGGTGGACACTACGAGCAGTACTTC. Its protein product is CTVGGHYEQYF.

As regards this clonotype: A much larger clone is a single base away; this may be a read error. This CDR3 is missing its conserved last phenylalanine or tryptophan, likely due to a read error. The chain links TRBV25-1 to TRBJ1-1; TRBD1 matches at 10 bases. The CDR3 loop spans 17 amino acids. The trim removed 1 base at V and 3 bases at J, leaving 8 bases unmatched. Germline lookup yields CDR1 MGHDK and CDR2 SYGVNS. This chain's CDR3 is CASSELFRDRGDTEAFL. The CDR3 nucleotides are TGTGCCAGCAGTGAATTGTTCCGGGACAGGGGAGACACTGAAGCTTTCCTT.

The chain couples TRBV10-3 to TRBJ1-1; D possibly corresponds to TRBD1 (5 bases). From germline, CDR1 is ENHRY and CDR2 SYGVKD. This CDR3 comprises 12 residues. With 1 base removed from V and 10 bases from J, the gap between germline ends came to 10 bases. The CDR3 DNA reads TGTGCCATCAGTGAGTGGGGGGATGTAGCTTTCTTT. Its protein product is CAISEWGDVAFF.

This clonotype has more than one count but fewer than ten. The chain couples TRBV10-3 to TRBJ1-4; 7 nucleotides line up with TRBD1. In germline, CDR1 is ENHRY, CDR2 SYGVKD. V shed 10 bases and J 0 bases; nucleotides not matched to a gene: 5. The CDR3 is made up of 14 amino acids. The CDR3: CASRDRATNEKLFF. CDR3 in DNA: TGTGCCAGCAGAGACAGGGCAACTAATGAAAAACTGTTTTTT.

The chain employs TRBV12-5 and TRBJ1-4, with no clear D. The V gene's germline CDR1 is LGHNT and CDR2 FRNRAP. Trimming pared 4 bases from V and 8 bases from J, leaving 14 bases between. The CDR3 extends over 14 amino acids. The CDR3 sequence: CASGSSLAQEKLFF. CDR3 coding DNA: TGTGCTAGTGGTTCAAGTCTGGCGCAAGAAAAACTGTTTTTT. The entire variable domain, with the rest obtained from reference TRBV12-5 and TRBJ1-4, is as follows: DARVTQTPRHKVTEMGQEVTMRCQPILGHNTVFWYRQTMMQGLELLAYFRNRAPLDDSGMPKDRFSAEMPDATLATLKIQPSEPRDSAVYFCASGSSLAQEKLFFGSGTQLSVL.